A selection of T cell receptor beta chains follows, all from one sample in a study of early T cells in non-severe SARS-CoV-2 infection. One entry per CDR3 protein, called by TCRdb with MiXCR from the 5' RACE reads. This repertoire shows tens of thousands of distinct CDR3 sequences, less than 15% found once; its top ten account for over 1.5%. Specimen: whole blood. The receptors shown here come from an adult who was a healthcare worker with PCR-confirmed SARS-CoV-2 infection or an uninfected control (not recorded which). CDR3s include the opening cysteine and the closing phenylalanine or tryptophan. The D gene is left open where the match is weak. Clone size is not always given. Where it is, it says once, few, many or a class for expanded clones.

d_call clone_size j_call v_call cdr3_aa cdr3_nt
NA few TRBJ2-3 TRBV9 CASSSARTPGDTQYF TGTGCCAGCAGCTCCGCCCGGACTCCCGGAGATACGCAGTATTTT
NA few TRBJ2-7 TRBV20-1 CSAVRDGSYEQYF TGCAGTGCCGTCCGGGACGGATCCTACGAGCAGTACTTC
NA few TRBJ2-6 TRBV19 CASESGGLGANVLTF TGTGCCAGCGAAAGTGGGGGGCTCGGGGCCAACGTCCTGACTTTC
TRBD2 NA TRBJ2-7 TRBV10-3 CATNLGGGRGPHEQYF TGTGCCACTAATTTAGGCGGGGGGCGAGGACCTCACGAGCAGTACTTC
TRBD1 NA TRBJ1-2 TRBV3-1 CASSPTGDLKATF TGTGCCAGCAGCCCGACAGGGGACCTAAAGGCCACCTTC
NA many TRBJ1-1 TRBV28 CASSLVRARSEAFF TGTGCCAGCAGTTTGGTTCGGGCGAGATCTGAAGCTTTCTTT
NA few TRBJ1-1 TRBV18 CASSPLPSGTLNTEAFF TGTGCCAGCTCACCACTACCGTCCGGGACGTTGAACACTGAAGCTTTCTTT
TRBD2 many TRBJ2-1 TRBV5-1 CASSLVAGLASNEQFF TGCGCCAGCAGCTTGGTAGCCGGACTAGCGTCGAATGAGCAGTTCTTC
TRBD1 NA TRBJ1-2 TRBV6-1 CASSEGQGSSGYTF TGTGCCAGCAGCGAGGGACAGGGTTCCAGTGGCTACACCTTC
TRBD1 few TRBJ2-1 TRBV12-3/TRBV12-4 CASSVSGTGGYNEQFF TGTGCCAGCAGTGTATCCGGGACAGGGGGCTACAATGAGCAGTTCTTC